Given below is one TCR beta chain in context. This specimen comes from a study of radiotherapy plus CTLA-4 blockade in lung cancer. Study background: Patients showed objective responses in approximately 17% of cases and disease control in 30% to 40%.

The V and J ends lost 5 bases and 5 bases, in that order; junction bases with no gene match: 13. Germline loops: CDR1 SGHTA, CDR2 FQGNSA. The CDR3 sequence is 17 residues long. Libraries were prepared by immunoSEQ multiplex PCR; TCRdb keeps only in-frame clonotypes and omits some of them. Of about 28,000 clones listed, approximately 79% were seen once; the top ten hold 7.7%. The sequencing here drew on peripheral blood, taken from a patient treated with radiotherapy plus ipilimumab. V usage is TRBV7-2 and J usage is TRBJ1-4; 8 bases align to TRBD1. The clonotype was recovered from a human donor with non-small cell lung cancer who had stable disease on radiotherapy plus ipilimumab. As DNA, the CDR3 is TGTGCCAGCAGCGTAAGGGGGCAGGGGGCACCCAATGAAAAACTGTTTTTT. It encodes CASSVRGQGAPNEKLFF. Drawing the rest from reference TRBV7-2 and TRBJ1-4, the complete variable domain is GAGVSQSPSNKVTEKGKDVELRCDPISGHTALYWYRQSLGQGLEFLIYFQGNSAPDKSGLPSDRFSAERTGGSVSTLTIQRTQQEDSAVYLCASSVRGQGAPNEKLFFGSGTQLSVL.